This TCR beta chain was retrieved from a study of T cell repertoires in cytomegalovirus infection. This clonotype was seen a handful of times. Its antigen is currently unknown. The CDR3 has 16 amino acids. The V end lost 4 bases, the J end lost 4 bases, and 17 bases lay between the germline ends. From germline, CDR1 is SGHDN and CDR2 FVKESK. TCRdb re-analysed the reads in MiXCR, keeping a single row per CDR3 protein. The data show around 800,000 distinct CDR3 sequences, approximately 30% seen once. Study findings and constraints: Carriers of CMV plus the relevant HLA were identified by cumulative public TCR beta family frequency.

The receptor comes from a human donor in good health (CMV status not recorded). Some clones in this sample may be carry-over from other donors' samples. The sequencing here drew on cultured CD8+ T cells from PBMCs, taken from culture after CMV antigen stimulation. The genes are TRBV14 and TRBJ2-1; tentatively, D is TRBD1 (6 bases). The DNA of the CDR3 is TGTGCCAGCAGCCCCTGGACAGAGCCACTTTACAATGAGCAGTTCTTC. Protein sequence: CASSPWTEPLYNEQFF.